These 9 T cell receptor beta chains were all obtained from the same sample, sequenced in a study of early T cells in non-severe SARS-CoV-2 infection. One entry per CDR3 protein results from TCRdb running MiXCR on the 5' RACE reads. The sample has 40,000 or so distinct CDR3 sequences, about 5.5% seen once; the top ten hold approximately 4%. The source material was whole blood, sampled at baseline. These receptors originate from an adult who was a healthcare worker with PCR-confirmed SARS-CoV-2 infection or an uninfected control (not recorded which).

This clonotype was seen at least ten times. CDR3 bases: TGTGCCAGCAGACCGGTGACAGGGGCCGATGAGCAGTTCTTC. Its translation is CASRPVTGADEQFF. The V and J genes are TRBV6-6 and TRBJ2-1, with 8 nucleotides matching TRBD1. Germline CDR1 reads MNHNY; CDR2 reads SVGAGI (reference sequence). J lost 8 bases, V lost 6 bases, and 9 bases had no gene match. The CDR3 consists of 14 residues.

At least ten counts were recorded for this clonotype. V usage is TRBV28 and J usage is TRBJ2-7; 7 bases match TRBD2. This CDR3 comprises 13 residues. The germline V gene has CDR1 MDHEN and CDR2 SYDVKM. V was clipped by 7 bases and J by 4 bases; unmatched bases: 7. CDR3 region: CASNGGRGYEQYF. The CDR3 DNA reads as TGTGCCAGCAACGGCGGGAGAGGGTACGAGCAGTACTTC.

Many counts were recorded for this clonotype. The J gene is TRBJ2-5, the V gene TRBV4-1; 9 positions match TRBD1. CDR3 size: 18 residues. Per the germline V gene, CDR1 is MGHRA and CDR2 is YSYEKL. The junction had 13 bases not matched to a gene; V was cut back by 0 bases and J by 5 bases. Here the CDR3 reads CASSQDQVGQGRRETQYF. The DNA of the CDR3 is TGCGCCAGCAGCCAAGATCAGGTGGGACAGGGTAGGAGGGAGACCCAGTACTTC.

This clonotype appeared many times. The chain has TRBV5-1 and TRBJ2-5, with D possibly being TRBD2 (6 bases). CDR3 size: 15 residues. Trimming removed 0 bases from V and 4 bases from J, with 13 bases in between. Germline-derived CDR1 and CDR2 are SGHRS and YFSETQ. The CDR3 bases are TGCGCCAGCAGCTTGGGAGCCACGGGAGTAGAGACCCAGTACTTC. Amino acids: CASSLGATGVETQYF.

This clonotype was seen ten or more times. The chain uses TRBV9 and TRBJ2-7; no firm D call. The germline CDR1 and CDR2 sequences are SGDLS and YYNGEE. The CDR3 has 15 residues. Trimming cost V 0 bases and J 6 bases, with 16 bases left between them. This chain's CDR3 is CASSVGDQAAREQYF. CDR3 bases: TGTGCCAGCAGCGTAGGAGATCAGGCGGCCCGCGAGCAGTACTTC.

This clonotype has at least ten counts. The chain recombines TRBV15 with TRBJ2-7, with 8 bases that match TRBD1. V was clipped by 4 bases and J by 6 bases; unmatched bases: 8. CDR3 length: 14 amino acids. Germline V lookup: CDR1 LNHNV, CDR2 YYDKDF (reference sequence). The DNA for the CDR3 is TGTGCCACCAGCATTAGACAGGGGCAAGTCGAGCAGTACTTC. This gives the protein CATSIRQGQVEQYF.

The table lists this clonotype with many counts. The CDR3 sequence: CSVATGPEQFF. CDR3 sequence (DNA): TGCAGCGTTGCAACAGGCCCGGAGCAGTTCTTC. The chain links TRBV29-1 to TRBJ2-1; the D gene is possibly TRBD1 (5 bases). The CDR3 totals 11 residues. Germline CDR1 is SQVTM and CDR2 is ANQGSEA. V lost 4 bases and J lost 10, with 11 bases in between.

Many counts were recorded for this clonotype. The chain is built from TRBV5-4 and TRBJ1-1, with D unclear. Germline V gene lookup returns CDR1 SGHNT and CDR2 YYREEE (reference sequence). CDR3 size: 15 residues. The V end lost 3 bases, the J end lost 1 base, and 13 bases lay between the germline ends. The DNA of the CDR3 is TGTGCCAGCAGCTCTAACCGGGATAGGAACACTGAAGCTTTCTTT. Translating gives CASSSNRDRNTEAFF.

This clonotype has ten or more counts. The chain joins TRBV20-1 to TRBJ1-2; no definite D call. Germline V gene data show CDR1 as DFQATT and CDR2 as SNEGSKA (reference sequence). This CDR3 comprises 12 residues. CDR3 sequence reads: CSVPGDGSGYTF. DNA of the CDR3: TGCAGCGTCCCCGGCGATGGGTCCGGCTACACCTTC.